This T cell receptor (beta chain) was profiled in a study of T cell changes during pregnancy in multiple sclerosis. Germline-derived CDR1 and CDR2 are WNHNN and SYGVQD (reference sequence). The CDR3 consists of 13 residues. The ends lost 1 base at V and 10 bases at J; junction bases unmatched: 3. Assay: immunoSEQ multiplex PCR; the TCRdb copy retains only in-frame clones and omits some. The repertoire includes more than 80,000 clones, about 95% of them detected once, and more than 0.85% sits in the top ten. This receptor was obtained from a female donor with multiple sclerosis, enrolled in a pregnancy study. The rearrangement joins TRBV10-1 to TRBJ2-4, with TRBD1 identical over 8 bases. The sequencing here drew on peripheral blood, taken in the second trimester of pregnancy. The CDR3 DNA sequence: TGCGCCAGCAGTGAGTTGAGACAGGGGATTCAGTACTTC. Encoded protein: CASSELRQGIQYF.